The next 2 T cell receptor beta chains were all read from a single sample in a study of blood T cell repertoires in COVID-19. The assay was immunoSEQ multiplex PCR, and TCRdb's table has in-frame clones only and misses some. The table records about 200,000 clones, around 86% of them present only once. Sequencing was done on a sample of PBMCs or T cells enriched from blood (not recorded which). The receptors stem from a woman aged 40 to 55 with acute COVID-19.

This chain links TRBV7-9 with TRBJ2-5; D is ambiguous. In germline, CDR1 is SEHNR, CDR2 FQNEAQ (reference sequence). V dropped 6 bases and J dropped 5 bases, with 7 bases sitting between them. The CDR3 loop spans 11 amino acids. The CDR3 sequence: CASSTVETQYF. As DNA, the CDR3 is TGTGCCAGCAGTACGGTGGAGACCCAGTACTTC.

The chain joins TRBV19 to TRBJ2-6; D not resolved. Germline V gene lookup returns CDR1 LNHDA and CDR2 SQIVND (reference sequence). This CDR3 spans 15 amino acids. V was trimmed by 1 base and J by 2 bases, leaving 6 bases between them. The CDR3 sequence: CASSIGSTGANVLTF. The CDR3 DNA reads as TGTGCCAGTAGTATAGGGAGCACTGGGGCCAACGTCCTGACTTTC.